This TCR beta chain appears in the sequencing data of a study of T cell responses to AZD1222 COVID-19 vaccine. The study's findings and limits: Two AZD1222 administrations were followed by greater Spike-specific TCR breadth and depth.

Sequencing used immunoSEQ multiplex PCR; TCRdb keeps in-frame clones, though not all of them. This table holds 95,000 to 150,000 clones, about nine tenths found once. With regard to this clone: Its antigen is undetermined.

The CDR3 covers 15 residues. The germline CDR1 and CDR2 sequences are MDHEN and SYDVKM. The trim removed 2 bases at V and 1 base at J, leaving 4 bases unmatched. The sequences come from peripheral blood, collected on day 0 of AZD1222 vaccination. The rearrangement joins TRBV28 to TRBJ1-1, with 7 bases lining up with TRBD1. The TCR was taken from an adult in good health. CDR3 in amino acids: CASSLNQGGNTEAFF. The CDR3 DNA is TGTGCCAGCAGTTTAAACCAGGGGGGGAACACTGAAGCTTTCTTT. The complete variable domain, with remaining parts taken from reference TRBV28 and TRBJ1-1, reads DVKVTQSSRYLVKRTGEKVFLECVQDMDHENMFWYRQDPGLGLRLIYFSYDVKMKEKGDIPEGYSVSREKKERFSLILESASTNQTSMYLCASSLNQGGNTEAFFGQGTRLTVV.